The 4 T cell receptor beta chains in this list originate from one sample, sequenced in a study of CD8+CD57+ T cells in acquired aplastic anemia. TCR beta VDJ and CDR3 were profiled, and genomic DNA was the template. Each CDR3 protein is one row after TCRdb ran MiXCR on the reads. Altogether approximately 200,000 distinct CDR3 sequences are present, roughly half being singletons, with the ten largest covering approximately 15%. Input material: sorted CD4+, CD8+, or CD8+CD57+ T cells (not recorded which) from PBMCs. The origin of the receptors is a human donor in good health, serving as a control.

The chain couples TRBV12-3 or TRBV12-4 to TRBJ2-1; the match to TRBD2 covers 8 bases. Unmatched junction bases numbered 9, after V lost 6 bases and J lost 2 bases. The CDR3 extends over 16 amino acids. This chain's CDR3 is CASSVERTSPYNEQFF. The CDR3 nucleotides read TGTGCCAGCAGCGTAGAGAGGACTAGCCCCTACAATGAGCAGTTCTTC.

The V gene is TRBV19, the J gene TRBJ2-5, with 11 nucleotides matching TRBD2. The CDR3 runs 17 residues. Looked up from germline, CDR1 is LNHDA and CDR2 is SQIVND (reference sequence). The junction had 14 bases not matched to a gene; V was cut back by 9 bases and J by 2 bases. This CDR3 reads CASSPTSSGGSQETQYF. DNA of the CDR3: TGTGCCAGCAGCCCTACCTCTAGCGGGGGGAGTCAAGAGACCCAGTACTTC.

V and J are TRBV10-3 and TRBJ2-7; 8 positions match TRBD1. CDR3 length equals 15 residues. Germline-derived CDR1 and CDR2 are ENHRY and SYGVKD. J lost 0 bases, V lost 11 bases, and 12 bases had no gene match. The CDR3 DNA is TGTGCCGCGACCCCGGGACAGGATTACTCCTACGAGCAGTACTTC. Protein: CAATPGQDYSYEQYF.

The J gene is TRBJ2-7, the V gene TRBV7-9; no definite D call. V was pared by 4 bases and J by 2 bases, with 12 bases between. Germline V gene sequence: CDR1 SEHNR, CDR2 FQNEAQ (reference sequence). The CDR3 loop spans 14 amino acids. CDR3 nucleotide sequence: TGTGCCAGCAGCTCCCAGGAGAATGCCTACGAGCAGTACTTC. It codes for CASSSQENAYEQYF.